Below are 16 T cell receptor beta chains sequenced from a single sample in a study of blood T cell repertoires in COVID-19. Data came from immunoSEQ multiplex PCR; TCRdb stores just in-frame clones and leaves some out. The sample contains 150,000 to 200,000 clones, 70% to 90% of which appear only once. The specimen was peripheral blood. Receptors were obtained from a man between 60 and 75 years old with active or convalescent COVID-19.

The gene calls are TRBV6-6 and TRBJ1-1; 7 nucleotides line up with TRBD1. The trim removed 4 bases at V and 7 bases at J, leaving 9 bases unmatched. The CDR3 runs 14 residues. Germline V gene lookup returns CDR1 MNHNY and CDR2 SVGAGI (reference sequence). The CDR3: CASSSTGFQGEAFF. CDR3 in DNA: TGTGCCAGCAGTTCGACAGGGTTCCAGGGTGAAGCTTTCTTT.

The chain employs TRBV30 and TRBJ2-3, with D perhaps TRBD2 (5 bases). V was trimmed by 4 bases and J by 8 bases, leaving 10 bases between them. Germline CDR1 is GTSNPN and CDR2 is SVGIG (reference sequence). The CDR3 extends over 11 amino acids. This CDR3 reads CAWMSSRTQYF. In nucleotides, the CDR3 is TGTGCCTGGATGTCTAGCCGTACGCAGTATTTT.

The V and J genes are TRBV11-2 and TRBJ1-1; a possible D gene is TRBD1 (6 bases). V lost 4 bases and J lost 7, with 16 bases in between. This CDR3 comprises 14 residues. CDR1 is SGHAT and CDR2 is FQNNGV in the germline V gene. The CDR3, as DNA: TGTGCCAGCAGCTCCCGTAGGGGGGGGTTTGAAGCTTTCTTT. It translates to CASSSRRGGFEAFF.

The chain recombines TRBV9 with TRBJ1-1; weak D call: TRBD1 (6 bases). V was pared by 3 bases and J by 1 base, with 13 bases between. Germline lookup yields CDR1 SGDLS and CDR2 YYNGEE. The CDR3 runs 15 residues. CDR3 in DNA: TGTGCCAGCAGCGCCCGGGACACACCGAACACTGAAGCTTTCTTT. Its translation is CASSARDTPNTEAFF.

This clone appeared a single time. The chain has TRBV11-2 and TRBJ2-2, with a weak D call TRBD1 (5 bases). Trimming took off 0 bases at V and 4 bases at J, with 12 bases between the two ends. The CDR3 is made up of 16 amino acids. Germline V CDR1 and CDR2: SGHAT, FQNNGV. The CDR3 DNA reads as TGTGCCAGCAGCTTAGAGGCAGGGATGGGCACCGGGGAGCTGTTTTTT. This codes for CASSLEAGMGTGELFF. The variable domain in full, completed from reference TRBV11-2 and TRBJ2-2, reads EAGVAQSPRYKIIEKRQSVAFWCNPISGHATLYWYQQILGQGPKLLIQFQNNGVVDDSQLPKDRFSAERLKGVDSTLKIQPAKLEDSAVYLCASSLEAGMGTGELFFGEGSRLTVL.

The CDR3 here is CASSKRAETQYF. CDR3 nucleotide sequence: TGTGCCAGCTCAAAGCGGGCAGAGACCCAGTACTTC. The genes are TRBV18 and TRBJ2-5; a possible D gene is TRBD2 (6 bases). The length of the CDR3 is 12 residues. V gave up 5 bases and J gave up 4 bases, with 8 bases separating them. Germline V gene data show CDR1 as KGHSH and CDR2 as LQKENI.

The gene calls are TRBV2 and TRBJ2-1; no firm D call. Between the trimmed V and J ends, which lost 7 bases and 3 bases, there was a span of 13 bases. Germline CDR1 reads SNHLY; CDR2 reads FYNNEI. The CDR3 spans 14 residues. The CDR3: CASMSLLNYNEQFF. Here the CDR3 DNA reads TGTGCCAGCATGAGTCTCCTAAACTACAATGAGCAGTTCTTC. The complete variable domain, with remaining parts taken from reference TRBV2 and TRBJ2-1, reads EPEVTQTPSHQVTQMGQEVILRCVPISNHLYFYWYRQILGQKVEFLVSFYNNEISEKSEIFDDQFSVERPDGSNFTLKIRSTKLEDSAMYFCASMSLLNYNEQFFGPGTRLTVL.

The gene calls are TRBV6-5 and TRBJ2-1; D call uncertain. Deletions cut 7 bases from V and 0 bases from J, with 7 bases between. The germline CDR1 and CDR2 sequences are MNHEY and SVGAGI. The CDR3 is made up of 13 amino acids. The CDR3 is CASTASSYNEQFF. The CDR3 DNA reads TGTGCCAGCACTGCGAGCTCCTACAATGAGCAGTTCTTC.

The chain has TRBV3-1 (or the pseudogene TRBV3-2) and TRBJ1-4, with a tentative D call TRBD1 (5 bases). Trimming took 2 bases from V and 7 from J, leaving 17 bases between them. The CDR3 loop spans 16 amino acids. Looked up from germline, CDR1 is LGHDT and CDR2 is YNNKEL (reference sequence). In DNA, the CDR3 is TGTGCCAGCAGCCAACCCATGCAGGGTCCGCGTGAAAAACTGTTTTTT. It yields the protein CASSQPMQGPREKLFF.

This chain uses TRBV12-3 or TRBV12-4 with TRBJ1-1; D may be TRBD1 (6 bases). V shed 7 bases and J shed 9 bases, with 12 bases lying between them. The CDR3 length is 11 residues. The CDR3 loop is CASTRGHQAFF. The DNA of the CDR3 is TGTGCCAGCACTAGGGGACACCAAGCTTTCTTT.

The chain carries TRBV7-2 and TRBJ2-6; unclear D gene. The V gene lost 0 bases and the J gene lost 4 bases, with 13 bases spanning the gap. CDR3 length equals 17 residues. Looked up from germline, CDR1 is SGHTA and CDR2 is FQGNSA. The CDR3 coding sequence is TGTGCCAGCAGCTTAGCGGGCCGGATCGGCGGGGCCAACGTCCTGACTTTC. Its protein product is CASSLAGRIGGANVLTF.

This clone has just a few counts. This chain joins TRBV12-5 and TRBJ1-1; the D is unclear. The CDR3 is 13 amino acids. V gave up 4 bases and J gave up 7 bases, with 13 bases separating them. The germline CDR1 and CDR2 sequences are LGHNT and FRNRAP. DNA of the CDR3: TGTGCTAGTGGTTGGAGACTGGCGGATGAAGCTTTCTTT. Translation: CASGWRLADEAFF.

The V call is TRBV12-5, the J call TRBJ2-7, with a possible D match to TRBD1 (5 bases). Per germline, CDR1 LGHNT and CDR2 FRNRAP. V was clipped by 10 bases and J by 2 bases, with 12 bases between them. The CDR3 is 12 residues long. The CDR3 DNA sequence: TGTGCTAACAGGCTACGCCCCTACGAGCAGTACTTC. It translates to CANRLRPYEQYF.

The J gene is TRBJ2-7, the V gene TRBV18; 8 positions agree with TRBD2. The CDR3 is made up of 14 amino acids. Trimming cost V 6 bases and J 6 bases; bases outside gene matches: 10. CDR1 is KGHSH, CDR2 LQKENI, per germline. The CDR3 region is CASSSRGGLGEQYF. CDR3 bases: TGTGCCAGCTCCTCCCGGGGGGGCCTCGGCGAGCAGTACTTC.

CDR3 sequence reads: CASSLSGVGETQYF. The DNA for the CDR3 is TGTGCCAGCAGCTTATCAGGGGTGGGTGAGACCCAGTACTTC. V usage is TRBV7-9 and J usage is TRBJ2-5; possibly TRBD1 for D (6 bases). Germline CDR1 SEHNR, CDR2 FQNEAQ (reference sequence). There are 14 residues in the CDR3. V was trimmed by 2 bases and J by 5 bases, leaving 12 bases between them.

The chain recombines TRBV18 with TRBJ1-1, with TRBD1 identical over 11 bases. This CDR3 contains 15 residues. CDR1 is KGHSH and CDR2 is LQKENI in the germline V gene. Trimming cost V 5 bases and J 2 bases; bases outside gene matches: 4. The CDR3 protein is CASSGQGASNTEAFF. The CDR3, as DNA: TGTGCCAGCTCAGGACAGGGGGCGAGTAACACTGAAGCTTTCTTT. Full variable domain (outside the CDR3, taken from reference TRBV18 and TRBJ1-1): NAGVMQNPRHLVRRRGQEARLRCSPMKGHSHVYWYRQLPEEGLKFMVYLQKENIIDESGMPKERFSAEFPKEGPSILRIQQVVRGDSAAYFCASSGQGASNTEAFFGQGTRLTVV.